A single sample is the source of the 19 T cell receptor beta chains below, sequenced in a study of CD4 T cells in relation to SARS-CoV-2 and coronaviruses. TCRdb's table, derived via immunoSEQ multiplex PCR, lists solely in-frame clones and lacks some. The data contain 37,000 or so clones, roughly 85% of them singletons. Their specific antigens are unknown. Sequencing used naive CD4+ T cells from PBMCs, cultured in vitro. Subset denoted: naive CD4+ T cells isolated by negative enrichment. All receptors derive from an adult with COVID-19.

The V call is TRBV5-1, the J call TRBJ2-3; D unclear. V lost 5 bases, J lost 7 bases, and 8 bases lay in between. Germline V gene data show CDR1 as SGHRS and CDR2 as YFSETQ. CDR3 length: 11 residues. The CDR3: CASRKSHTQYF. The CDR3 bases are TGCGCCAGCAGAAAATCGCATACGCAGTATTTT.

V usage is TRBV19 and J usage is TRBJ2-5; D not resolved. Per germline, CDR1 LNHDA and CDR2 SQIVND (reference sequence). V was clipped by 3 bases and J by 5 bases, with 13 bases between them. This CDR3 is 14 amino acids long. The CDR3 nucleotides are TGTGCCAGTAGTATTTCTGGGGTGGTTGAGACCCAGTACTTC. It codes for CASSISGVVETQYF.

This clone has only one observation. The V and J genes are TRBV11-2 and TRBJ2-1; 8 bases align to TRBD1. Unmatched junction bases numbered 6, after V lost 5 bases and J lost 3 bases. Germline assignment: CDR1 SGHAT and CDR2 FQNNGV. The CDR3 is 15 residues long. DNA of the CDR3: TGTGCCAGCAGCCCGGGGGACAGGATCTACAATGAGCAGTTCTTC. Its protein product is CASSPGDRIYNEQFF. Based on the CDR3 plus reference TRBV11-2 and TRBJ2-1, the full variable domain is EAGVAQSPRYKIIEKRQSVAFWCNPISGHATLYWYQQILGQGPKLLIQFQNNGVVDDSQLPKDRFSAERLKGVDSTLKIQPAKLEDSAVYLCASSPGDRIYNEQFFGPGTRLTVL.

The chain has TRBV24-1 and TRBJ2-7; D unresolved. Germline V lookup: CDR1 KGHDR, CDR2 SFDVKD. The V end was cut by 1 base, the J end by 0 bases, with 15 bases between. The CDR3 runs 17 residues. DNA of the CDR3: TGTGCCACCAGTGATTTTTGGGTGGCACCGGGCTCCTACGAGCAGTACTTC. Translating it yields CATSDFWVAPGSYEQYF.

In DNA, the CDR3 is TGTGCTAGTGGTTTGGTAGTATCGGGGGTCGGGACTGAAGCTTTCTTT. It translates to CASGLVVSGVGTEAFF. The chain is built from TRBV12-5 and TRBJ1-1, with D possibly being TRBD1 (5 bases). The CDR3 has 16 residues. V was trimmed by 0 bases and J by 5 bases, leaving 16 bases between them. Germline V CDR1 and CDR2: LGHNT, FRNRAP.

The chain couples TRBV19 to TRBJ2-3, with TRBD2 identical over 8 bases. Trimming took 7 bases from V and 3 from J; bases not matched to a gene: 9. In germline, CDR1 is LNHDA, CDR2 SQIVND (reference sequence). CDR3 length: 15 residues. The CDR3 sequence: CASTAVIAGTDTQYF. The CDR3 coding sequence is TGTGCCAGTACCGCAGTAATAGCGGGGACAGATACGCAGTATTTT.

CDR3 coding DNA: TGTGCCAGCAGCGTAGGACAGGGCCCCAACTATGGCTACACCTTC. Its protein product is CASSVGQGPNYGYTF. The rearrangement joins TRBV9 to TRBJ1-2, with 7 bases matching TRBD1. V shed 0 bases, J shed 2 bases, and the junction held 4 bases outside the gene matches. Germline V gene lookup returns CDR1 SGDLS and CDR2 YYNGEE. There are 15 residues in the CDR3.

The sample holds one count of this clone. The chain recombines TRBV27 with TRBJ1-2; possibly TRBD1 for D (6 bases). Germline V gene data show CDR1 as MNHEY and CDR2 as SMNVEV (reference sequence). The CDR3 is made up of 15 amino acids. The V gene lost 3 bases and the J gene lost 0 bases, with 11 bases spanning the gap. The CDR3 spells CASSFAGEPNYGYTF. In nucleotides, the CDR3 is TGTGCCAGCAGTTTTGCAGGGGAACCTAACTATGGCTACACCTTC.

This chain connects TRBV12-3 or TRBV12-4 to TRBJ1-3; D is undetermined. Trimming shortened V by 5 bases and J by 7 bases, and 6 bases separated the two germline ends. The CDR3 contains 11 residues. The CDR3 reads CASSPLNTIYF. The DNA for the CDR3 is TGTGCCAGCAGTCCCTTGAACACCATATATTTT.

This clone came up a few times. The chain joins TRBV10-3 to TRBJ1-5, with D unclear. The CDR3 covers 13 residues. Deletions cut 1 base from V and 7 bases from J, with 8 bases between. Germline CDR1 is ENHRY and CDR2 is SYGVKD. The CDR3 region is CAISEWWGQPQHF. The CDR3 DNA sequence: TGTGCCATCAGTGAGTGGTGGGGACAGCCCCAGCATTTT.

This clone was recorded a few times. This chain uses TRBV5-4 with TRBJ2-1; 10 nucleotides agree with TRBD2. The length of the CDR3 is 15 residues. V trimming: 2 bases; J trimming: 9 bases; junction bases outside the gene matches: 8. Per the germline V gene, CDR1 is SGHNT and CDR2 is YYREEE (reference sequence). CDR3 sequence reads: CASSLLAGLGGEQFF. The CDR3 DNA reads TGTGCCAGCAGCTTACTAGCGGGATTGGGTGGTGAGCAGTTCTTC.

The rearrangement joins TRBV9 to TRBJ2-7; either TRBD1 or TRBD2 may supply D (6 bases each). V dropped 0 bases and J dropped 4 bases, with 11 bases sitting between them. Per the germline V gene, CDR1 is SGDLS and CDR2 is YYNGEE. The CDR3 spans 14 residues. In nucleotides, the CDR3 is TGTGCCAGCAGCGTAGACGAGGGGGGTTACGAGCAGTACTTC. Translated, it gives CASSVDEGGYEQYF.

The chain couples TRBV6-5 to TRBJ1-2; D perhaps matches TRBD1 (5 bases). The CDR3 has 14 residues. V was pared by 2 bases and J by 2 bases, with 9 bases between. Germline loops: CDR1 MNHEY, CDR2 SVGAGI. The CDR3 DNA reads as TGTGCCAGCAGTTACCGAGACAGAAACTATGGCTACACCTTC. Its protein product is CASSYRDRNYGYTF.

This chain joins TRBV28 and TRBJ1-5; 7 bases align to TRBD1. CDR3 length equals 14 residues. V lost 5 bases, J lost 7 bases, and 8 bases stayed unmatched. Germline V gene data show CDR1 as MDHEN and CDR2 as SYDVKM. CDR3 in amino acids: CASSLYRGGQPQHF. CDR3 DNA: TGTGCCAGCAGTCTTTACAGGGGTGGGCAGCCCCAGCATTTT. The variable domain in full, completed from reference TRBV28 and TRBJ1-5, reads DVKVTQSSRYLVKRTGEKVFLECVQDMDHENMFWYRQDPGLGLRLIYFSYDVKMKEKGDIPEGYSVSREKKERFSLILESASTNQTSMYLCASSLYRGGQPQHFGDGTRLSIL.

CDR3 DNA sequence: TGTGCCAGCAGCCAAGTCGGACAGGGTGCCACTGAAGCTTTCTTT. It translates to CASSQVGQGATEAFF. The chain recombines TRBV3-1 (or the pseudogene TRBV3-2) with TRBJ1-1, with 8 bases lining up with TRBD1. V lost 1 base and J lost 4; bases outside the gene matches: 5. The CDR3 spans 15 residues. Germline values: CDR1 LGHDT, CDR2 YNNKEL (reference sequence).

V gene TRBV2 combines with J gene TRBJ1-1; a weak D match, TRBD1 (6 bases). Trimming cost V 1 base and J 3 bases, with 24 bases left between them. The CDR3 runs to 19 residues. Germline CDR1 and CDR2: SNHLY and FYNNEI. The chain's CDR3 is CASSEGEVGGLLGDTEAFF. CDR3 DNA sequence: TGTGCCAGCAGTGAAGGAGAAGTCGGGGGGCTGCTAGGGGACACTGAAGCTTTCTTT.

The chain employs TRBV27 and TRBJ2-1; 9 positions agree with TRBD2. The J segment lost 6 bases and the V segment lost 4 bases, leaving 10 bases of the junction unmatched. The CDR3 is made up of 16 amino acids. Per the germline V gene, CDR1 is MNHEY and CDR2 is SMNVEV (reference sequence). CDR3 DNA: TGTGCCAGCAGTTCCCTGGGTAGCGGGAGCCGCAATGAGCAGTTCTTC. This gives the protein CASSSLGSGSRNEQFF.

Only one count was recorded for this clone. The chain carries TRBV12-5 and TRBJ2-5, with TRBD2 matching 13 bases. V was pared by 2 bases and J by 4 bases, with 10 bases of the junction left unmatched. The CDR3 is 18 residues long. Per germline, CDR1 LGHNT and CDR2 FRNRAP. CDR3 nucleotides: TGTGCTAGTGGTTTGACTAGCGGGGGGGCGGTCCCCGGAGAGACCCAGTACTTC. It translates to CASGLTSGGAVPGETQYF.

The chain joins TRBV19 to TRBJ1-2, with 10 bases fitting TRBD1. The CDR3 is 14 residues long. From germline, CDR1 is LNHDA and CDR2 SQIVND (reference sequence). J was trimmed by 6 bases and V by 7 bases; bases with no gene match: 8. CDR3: CASTWTGGFDGYTF. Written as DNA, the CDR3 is TGTGCCAGTACTTGGACAGGGGGGTTTGATGGCTACACCTTC.